This TCR beta chain was observed in a study of blood T cells in healthy people across ages. A second PCR of about 7 to 12 cycles used a sample-barcoded 5' primer and a J-beta primer mix. TCRdb re-analysed the 5' RACE reads in MiXCR, keeping a single row per CDR3 protein. The data hold around 800,000 distinct CDR3 sequences, with less than 70% observed a single time. It was roughly 10 milliliters of peripheral blood that were drawn from each donor. Germline CDR1 reads DFQATT; CDR2 reads SNEGSKA (reference sequence). CDR3 length equals 16 residues. The V gene end was trimmed by 1 base and the J gene end by 0 bases; junction bases not matched to a gene: 4.

The chain carries TRBV20-1 and TRBJ2-1, with 9 bases identical to TRBD2. The specimen was blood. The receptor's source is a man older than 75 in good health. CDR3 DNA: TGCAGTGCTAGAGGCGGGGGGGGGAGCTCCTACAATGAGCAGTTCTTC. This translates into CSARGGGGSSYNEQFF.